This T cell receptor beta chain was captured by sequencing in a study of cytomegalovirus exposure and HLA in healthy donors. Across the whole study: Falling in the Caucasian-associated ancestry cluster were 65% to 90% of 398 genotyped donors. Study-level findings and limits: Whilst most TCR sequences proved rare, a subset of public TCRs occurred across many donors. The study put under 200 TCR beta chains on its list as cytomegalovirus-associated.

As regards this clone: The antigen is undetermined.

60 Vbeta and 13 Jbeta primers were used in PCR. In the original processing: The count from a later analysis was roughly 80 million unique TCR beta chains, some 10 million of them shared. Using immunoSEQ multiplex PCR, the repertoire was profiled, and TCRdb retains in-frame clones only, with some absent. The V and J calls and clone size come from that table; D and trimming were worked out from the DNA. The repertoire includes 100,000 or so clones, 63% of them detected once, and approximately 6% sits in the top ten. Germline V lookup: CDR1 LNHDA, CDR2 SQIVND (reference sequence). CDR3 size: 16 residues. J was trimmed by 3 bases and V by 7 bases; bases with no gene match: 4.

What was sequenced was PBMCs. This chain uses TRBV19 with TRBJ2-3, with 16 bases matching TRBD2. This sequence originates from a woman in her twenties or thirties in good health and CMV-seronegative. The CDR3 nucleotides are TGTGCCAGTAAGGGACTAGCGGGAGGGGATACAGATACGCAGTATTTT. Translation gives CASKGLAGGDTDTQYF.